This T cell receptor (beta chain) was captured by sequencing in a study of human T cells and chemical hapten exposure. Unique molecular identifiers were affixed to discrete cDNA molecules within the library. How the authors handled the data: Samples had a median of approximately 89,000 TCRs, ranging roughly 20,000 to 750,000. TCRdb reprocessed the RACE reads via MiXCR and lists one record per CDR3 protein. TCRdb, not the authors, supplied the V and J calls. The sample carries 95,000 to 150,000 distinct CDR3 sequences, about 13% recorded once. This CDR3 contains 14 residues. Germline CDR1 reads SGHTA; CDR2 reads FQGNSA. Trimming took off 5 bases at V and 3 bases at J, with 14 bases between the two ends. This clonotype was seen at least ten times. Documented time point: patch test 1, 2 weeks after DPC sensitization. Treatment meaning: therapeutic diphenylcyclopropenone sensitization with weekly scalp DPC. The study enrolled 18 to 70-year-old alopecia patients suitable for DPC.

This specimen consisted of whole blood, obtained in connection with sensitization to the hapten diphenylcyclopropenone (DPC). The V call is TRBV7-2, the J call TRBJ2-7, with D perhaps given as TRBD1 or TRBD2 (5 bases each). This sequence originates from a man between 18 and 35 years old with alopecia areata. Some clones in this sample may be carry-over from other donors' samples. The CDR3 DNA follows: TGTGCCAGCAGCCCGGGACCCGGTGACTACGAGCAGTACTTC. Protein product: CASSPGPGDYEQYF.